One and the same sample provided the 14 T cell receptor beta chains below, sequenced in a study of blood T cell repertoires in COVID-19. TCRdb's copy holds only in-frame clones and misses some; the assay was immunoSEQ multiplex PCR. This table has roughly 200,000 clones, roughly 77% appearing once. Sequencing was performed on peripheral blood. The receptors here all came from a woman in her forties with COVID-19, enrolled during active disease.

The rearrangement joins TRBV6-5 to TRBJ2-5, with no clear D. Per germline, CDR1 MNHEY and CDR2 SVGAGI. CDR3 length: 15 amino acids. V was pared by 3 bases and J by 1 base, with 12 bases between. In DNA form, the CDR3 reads TGTGCCAGCAGTTATGGGCAAACTCTCCAAGAGACCCAGTACTTC. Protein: CASSYGQTLQETQYF.

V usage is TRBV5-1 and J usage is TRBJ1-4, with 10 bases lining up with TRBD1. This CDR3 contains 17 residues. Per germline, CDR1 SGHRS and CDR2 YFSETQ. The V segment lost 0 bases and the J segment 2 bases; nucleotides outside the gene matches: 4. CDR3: CASSLAGTGATNEKLFF. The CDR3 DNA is TGCGCCAGCAGCTTGGCCGGGACAGGGGCGACTAATGAAAAACTGTTTTTT.

The chain's CDR3 is CASSLLGLGNEQFF. The CDR3 coding sequence is TGTGCCAGCAGCTTACTGGGACTTGGGAATGAGCAGTTCTTC. The chain employs TRBV5-6 and TRBJ2-1; D is perhaps TRBD2 (6 bases). V was trimmed by 2 bases and J by 7 bases, leaving 13 bases between them. Germline V lookup: CDR1 SGHDT, CDR2 YYEEEE. This CDR3 region has 14 residues.

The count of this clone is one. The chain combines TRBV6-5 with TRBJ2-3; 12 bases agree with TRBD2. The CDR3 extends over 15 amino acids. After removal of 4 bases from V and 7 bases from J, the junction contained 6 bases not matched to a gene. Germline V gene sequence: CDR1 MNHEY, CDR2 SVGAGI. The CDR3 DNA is TGTGCCAGCAGTTTAGCCGGGACTAGCGGGTATACGCAGTATTTT. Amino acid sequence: CASSLAGTSGYTQYF.

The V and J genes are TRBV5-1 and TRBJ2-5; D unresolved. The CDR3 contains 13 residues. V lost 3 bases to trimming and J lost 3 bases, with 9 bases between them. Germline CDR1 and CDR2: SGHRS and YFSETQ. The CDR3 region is CASSSPGEETQYF. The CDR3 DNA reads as TGCGCCAGCAGCTCCCCCGGAGAAGAGACCCAGTACTTC.

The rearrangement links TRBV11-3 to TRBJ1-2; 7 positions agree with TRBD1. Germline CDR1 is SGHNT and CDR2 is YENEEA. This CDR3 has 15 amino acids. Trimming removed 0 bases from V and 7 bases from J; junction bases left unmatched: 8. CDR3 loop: CASSLDDRAFVGYTF. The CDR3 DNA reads TGTGCCAGCAGCTTAGATGACAGGGCGTTTGTTGGCTACACCTTC.

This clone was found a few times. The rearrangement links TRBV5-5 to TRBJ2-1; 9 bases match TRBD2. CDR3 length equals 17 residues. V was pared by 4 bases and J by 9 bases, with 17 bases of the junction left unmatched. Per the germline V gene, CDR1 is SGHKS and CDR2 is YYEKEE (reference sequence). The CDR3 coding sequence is TGTGCCAGCAGCCCGCGAGCCGGGCTAGCGGGACTGGGTGAGCAGTTCTTC. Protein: CASSPRAGLAGLGEQFF.

CDR3 sequence: CASSVQPEENIQYF. CDR3 coding DNA: TGTGCCAGCAGCGTGCAACCCGAGGAAAACATTCAGTACTTC. The chain combines TRBV11-2 with TRBJ2-4; unclear D gene. The V end lost 5 bases, the J end lost 5 bases, and 13 bases lay between the germline ends. Germline CDR1 and CDR2: SGHAT and FQNNGV. The CDR3 has 14 amino acids. Full variable domain (rest looked up from reference TRBV11-2 and TRBJ2-4): EAGVAQSPRYKIIEKRQSVAFWCNPISGHATLYWYQQILGQGPKLLIQFQNNGVVDDSQLPKDRFSAERLKGVDSTLKIQPAKLEDSAVYLCASSVQPEENIQYFGAGTRLSVL.

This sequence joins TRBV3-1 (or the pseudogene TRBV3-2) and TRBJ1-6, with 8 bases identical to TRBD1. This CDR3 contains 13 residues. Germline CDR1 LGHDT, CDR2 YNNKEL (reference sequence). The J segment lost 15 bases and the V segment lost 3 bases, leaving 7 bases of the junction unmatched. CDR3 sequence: CASSHDRGRDLHF. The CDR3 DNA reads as TGTGCCAGCAGCCACGACAGGGGAAGGGACCTCCACTTT.

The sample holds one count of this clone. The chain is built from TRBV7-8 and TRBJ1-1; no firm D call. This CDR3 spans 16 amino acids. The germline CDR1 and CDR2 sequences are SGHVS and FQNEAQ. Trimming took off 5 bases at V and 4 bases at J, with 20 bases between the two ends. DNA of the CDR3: TGTGCCAGCAGCCTAAGGATGGGCCCCGCGGGCACTGAAGCTTTCTTT. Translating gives CASSLRMGPAGTEAFF.

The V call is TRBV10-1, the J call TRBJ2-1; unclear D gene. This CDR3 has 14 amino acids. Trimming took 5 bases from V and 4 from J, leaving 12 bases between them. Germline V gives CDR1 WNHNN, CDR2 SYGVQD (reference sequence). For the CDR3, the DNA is TGCGCCAGCAGTAAAGACTTGCCTTACAATGAGCAGTTCTTC. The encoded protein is CASSKDLPYNEQFF.

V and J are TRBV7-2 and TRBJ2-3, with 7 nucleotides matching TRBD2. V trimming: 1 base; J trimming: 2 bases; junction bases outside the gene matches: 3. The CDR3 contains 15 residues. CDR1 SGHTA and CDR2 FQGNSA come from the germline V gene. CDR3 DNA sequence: TGTGCCAGCAGCTTAGAAGCGGGACTCACAGATACGCAGTATTTT. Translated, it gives CASSLEAGLTDTQYF. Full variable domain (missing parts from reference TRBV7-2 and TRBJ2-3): GAGVSQSPSNKVTEKGKDVELRCDPISGHTALYWYRQSLGQGLEFLIYFQGNSAPDKSGLPSDRFSAERTGGSVSTLTIQRTQQEDSAVYLCASSLEAGLTDTQYFGPGTRLTVL.

CDR3 sequence (DNA): TGTGCCAGCACGCAACAGGGAGCGGTCGGTAACACTGAAGCTTTCTTT. Its protein product is CASTQQGAVGNTEAFF. The chain combines TRBV7-9 with TRBJ1-1; a weak D match, TRBD1 (6 bases). Germline V gene sequence: CDR1 SEHNR, CDR2 FQNEAQ (reference sequence). Between the trimmed V and J ends, which lost 7 bases and 2 bases, there was a span of 20 bases. CDR3 length: 16 residues.

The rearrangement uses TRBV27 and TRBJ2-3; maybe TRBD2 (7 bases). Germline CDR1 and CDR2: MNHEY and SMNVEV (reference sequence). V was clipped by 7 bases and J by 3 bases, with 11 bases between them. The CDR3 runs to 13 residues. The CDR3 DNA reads TGTGCCAGCAATGGGGGGGCAACAGATACGCAGTATTTT. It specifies CASNGGATDTQYF.